These T cell receptor beta chains were read from a single sample in a study of blood T cells in healthy people across ages. TCRdb independently ran MiXCR on the 5' RACE reads; one entry per CDR3 protein. Here the sample spans over 750,000 distinct CDR3 sequences, around a quarter being singletons. These data also formed part of another study, on T cells of mothers and their children.

Sequencing was carried out using blood. Source of these receptors: a boy younger than 18 in good health. The CDR3 runs from the conserved cysteine through the conserved F or W. Each record gives: clone size, D gene, J gene, V gene, CDR3 protein, CDR3 DNA. A D gene is named only where the DNA matches it firmly. Clone size, where shown, is once, few, many, or a class for clones that have expanded.

abundance: .
d_gene: .
j_gene: TRBJ1-1
v_gene: TRBV7-8
CDR3aa: CASSSAPGQTSTEAFF
CDR3nt: TGTGCCAGCAGCTCAGCCCCCGGGCAGACCAGTACTGAAGCTTTCTTT

abundance: .
d_gene: .
j_gene: TRBJ1-1
v_gene: TRBV20-1
CDR3aa: CSARDFKGRVTEAFF
CDR3nt: TGCAGTGCTAGAGATTTCAAGGGGAGGGTCACTGAAGCTTTCTTT

abundance: .
d_gene: .
j_gene: TRBJ2-1
v_gene: TRBV4-1
CDR3aa: CASTEASIYNEQFF
CDR3nt: TGCGCCAGCACTGAGGCGAGTATTTACAATGAGCAGTTCTTC

abundance: .
d_gene: .
j_gene: TRBJ2-6
v_gene: TRBV7-9
CDR3aa: CASSLVESGANVLTF
CDR3nt: TGTGCCAGCAGCTTAGTAGAGTCTGGGGCCAACGTCCTGACTTTC

abundance: .
d_gene: .
j_gene: TRBJ2-5
v_gene: TRBV5-6
CDR3aa: CASSITGEETQYF
CDR3nt: TGTGCCAGCAGTATTACAGGCGAAGAGACCCAGTACTTC

abundance: few
d_gene: .
j_gene: TRBJ2-3
v_gene: TRBV10-3
CDR3aa: CAISESGGYTDTQYF
CDR3nt: TGTGCCATCAGTGAGTCCGGCGGGTACACAGATACGCAGTATTTT

abundance: few
d_gene: .
j_gene: TRBJ2-5
v_gene: TRBV29-1
CDR3aa: CSVEYRETQYF
CDR3nt: TGCAGCGTTGAGTACCGAGAGACCCAGTACTTC

abundance: few
d_gene: .
j_gene: TRBJ2-7
v_gene: TRBV19
CDR3aa: CASSILGPTYEQYF
CDR3nt: TGTGCCAGTAGTATTCTGGGCCCTACCTACGAGCAGTACTTC

abundance: .
d_gene: .
j_gene: TRBJ1-5
v_gene: TRBV11-2
CDR3aa: CASSAGTSNQPQHF
CDR3nt: TGTGCCAGCAGCGCCGGGACCAGCAATCAGCCCCAGCATTTT

abundance: .
d_gene: .
j_gene: TRBJ2-7
v_gene: TRBV3-1
CDR3aa: CASSARTLGVYEQYF
CDR3nt: TGTGCCAGCAGCGCTCGGACTCTAGGGGTCTACGAGCAGTACTTC

abundance: .
d_gene: .
j_gene: TRBJ2-7
v_gene: TRBV2
CDR3aa: CASSVGTAYEQYF
CDR3nt: TGTGCCAGCAGTGTCGGGACGGCCTACGAGCAGTACTTC

abundance: few
d_gene: .
j_gene: TRBJ1-6
v_gene: TRBV7-2
CDR3aa: CASSLERPPPPLHF
CDR3nt: TGTGCCAGCAGCTTAGAGCGTCCCCCTCCGCCCCTCCACTTT

abundance: .
d_gene: TRBD1
j_gene: TRBJ2-5
v_gene: TRBV19
CDR3aa: CASSKGQGEETQYF
CDR3nt: TGTGCCAGTAGTAAAGGACAGGGAGAAGAGACCCAGTACTTC

abundance: .
d_gene: .
j_gene: TRBJ2-7
v_gene: TRBV6-5
CDR3aa: CASSNRGLLSYEQYF
CDR3nt: TGTGCCAGCAGTAACAGAGGATTACTGTCCTACGAGCAGTACTTC

abundance: .
d_gene: TRBD1
j_gene: TRBJ1-2
v_gene: TRBV6-5
CDR3aa: CASSYRRQGSYGYTF
CDR3nt: TGTGCCAGCAGTTACAGGAGACAGGGTAGCTATGGCTACACCTTC

abundance: .
d_gene: .
j_gene: TRBJ2-7
v_gene: TRBV28
CDR3aa: CASRIAASYEQYF
CDR3nt: TGTGCCAGCAGAATAGCGGCTTCCTACGAGCAGTACTTC

abundance: .
d_gene: .
j_gene: TRBJ2-3
v_gene: TRBV7-2
CDR3aa: CASSLVTGFTDTQYF
CDR3nt: TGTGCCAGCAGCTTAGTGACGGGATTCACAGATACGCAGTATTTT

abundance: .
d_gene: .
j_gene: TRBJ2-5
v_gene: TRBV20-1
CDR3aa: CSARISWEETQYF
CDR3nt: TGCAGTGCTAGAATCTCATGGGAAGAGACCCAGTACTTC

abundance: few
d_gene: .
j_gene: TRBJ1-2
v_gene: TRBV4-2
CDR3aa: CASSQDHFSGDGYTF
CDR3nt: TGTGCCAGCAGCCAAGATCACTTTTCGGGGGATGGCTACACCTTC

abundance: many
d_gene: .
j_gene: TRBJ2-7
v_gene: TRBV5-1
CDR3aa: CASSSTGSYEQYF
CDR3nt: TGTGCCAGCAGTTCGACAGGCTCCTACGAGCAGTACTTC

abundance: few
d_gene: .
j_gene: TRBJ2-5
v_gene: TRBV3-1
CDR3aa: CASSESRGVGTQYF
CDR3nt: TGTGCCAGCAGCGAATCACGAGGGGTTGGGACCCAGTACTTC

abundance: few
d_gene: TRBD2
j_gene: TRBJ2-7
v_gene: TRBV7-9
CDR3aa: CASTLPGGDEQYF
CDR3nt: TGTGCCAGCACCCTTCCGGGGGGAGACGAGCAGTACTTC

abundance: .
d_gene: .
j_gene: TRBJ2-7
v_gene: TRBV6-6
CDR3aa: CASSSPDRTPYEQYF
CDR3nt: TGTGCCAGCAGTTCCCCAGACAGGACTCCCTACGAGCAGTACTTC

abundance: .
d_gene: .
j_gene: TRBJ2-3
v_gene: TRBV12-3/TRBV12-4
CDR3aa: CASSWTGTTDTQYF
CDR3nt: TGTGCCAGCTCATGGACCGGGACCACAGATACGCAGTATTTT

abundance: .
d_gene: .
j_gene: TRBJ2-1
v_gene: TRBV20-1
CDR3aa: CSARDLAGLTLDEQFF
CDR3nt: TGCAGTGCTAGAGATCTGGCGGGGCTGACTCTTGATGAGCAGTTCTTC

abundance: few
d_gene: .
j_gene: TRBJ1-1
v_gene: TRBV10-3
CDR3aa: CTINSGIVTGEAFF
CDR3nt: TGTACCATCAACTCCGGGATCGTCACAGGGGAAGCTTTCTTT

abundance: few
d_gene: .
j_gene: TRBJ2-1
v_gene: TRBV7-9
CDR3aa: CASRPPSAPSTSYNEQFF
CDR3nt: TGTGCCAGCAGGCCCCCTAGCGCTCCTTCCACCTCCTACAATGAGCAGTTCTTC

abundance: few
d_gene: .
j_gene: TRBJ1-2
v_gene: TRBV20-1
CDR3aa: CSARDRVESGYTF
CDR3nt: TGCAGTGCTAGAGACAGGGTGGAAAGTGGCTACACCTTC

abundance: few
d_gene: .
j_gene: TRBJ2-3
v_gene: TRBV20-1
CDR3aa: CSALDRYTDTQYF
CDR3nt: TGCAGTGCCTTGGACAGATACACAGATACGCAGTATTTT